In its sample, the clone carrying this T cell receptor beta chain was seen a few times. TCRdb called the 5' RACE reads again in MiXCR, with one record for every CDR3 protein. The table includes approximately 620,000 distinct CDR3 sequences, around 8.3% detected once. The data are from a study of identical twins. The CDR3 is 13 amino acids. Germline CDR1 LNHNV, CDR2 YYDKDF (reference sequence). V lost 7 bases and J lost 4, with 12 bases in between. In addition, the sample was reused for a study of yellow fever vaccine responses in identical twins.

The TCR comes from a woman aged 18-29 years in good health. Sequenced sample: PBMCs. V is TRBV15 and J is TRBJ2-3, with D possibly TRBD2 on 6 matching bases. This chain's CDR3 is CATNPTGADTQYF. In DNA, the CDR3 is TGTGCCACCAATCCTACGGGAGCAGATACGCAGTATTTT.